The clone carrying this T cell receptor beta chain appeared a few times. Its antigen remains unidentified. The source of the sample is a study of CD8 T cells in ankylosing spondylitis. V lost 2 bases and J 5 bases, leaving 13 bases between the germline ends. The CDR3 extends over 14 amino acids. Germline V gene lookup returns CDR1 SGHRS and CDR2 YFSETQ. General observations from the study: According to the report, clones linked to the disease were significantly enriched in matched synovial fluid samples taken from ankylosing spondylitis patients. One TCR beta motif, made up of roughly eight highly homologous variants, appeared characteristic of ankylosing spondylitis blood. Relatively scarce in peripheral blood, disease-linked clones were CD8+. In synovial fluid and blood from reactive arthritis, some motif variants were previously reported.

Quantitative 5'-RACE with molecular barcodes generated TCR beta libraries. TCRdb processed the 5' RACE reads anew with MiXCR; each CDR3 protein has one entry. Of almost 400,000 distinct CDR3 sequences in the sample, 20% to 25% were seen once. V usage is TRBV5-1 and J usage is TRBJ2-5, with TRBD2 as a possible D gene (6 bases). The clonotype comes from a male donor with ankylosing spondylitis. The material sequenced was blood, either unsorted or a sorted T cell fraction (not recorded which). The CDR3: CASSFGGDWETQYF. In DNA, the CDR3 is TGCGCCAGCAGCTTCGGGGGAGATTGGGAGACCCAGTACTTC.